These 30 T cell receptor beta chains came from one sample sequenced in a study of CD8 T cells in Susac syndrome (dated by TCRdb to the late 2010s). Libraries were constructed by the immunoSEQ multiplex PCR assay. RNA was extracted using the RNeasy kit, and roughly 0.5 to 1 ug of the RNA was reverse transcribed with random hexamers. TCRdb passed the public sequencing reads through fastp at Q25 and MiXCR, retaining productive beta sequences. Merged by CDR3 protein, the rows form single entries marked with the most common genes and DNA. For this sample there are more than 150,000 distinct CDR3 sequences; almost 96% appear just once. Around 0.1% of the sample lies in the top ten. Specimen: CD4+ T cells from PBMCs. Every receptor here comes from a human donor with Susac syndrome.

The chain combines TRBV7-9 with TRBJ2-7, with a tentative D call TRBD1 (6 bases). CDR1 and CDR2 from the germline V gene are SEHNR and FQNEAQ (reference sequence). The germline V and J ends were trimmed by 4 bases and 0 bases, with 10 bases remaining between them. The CDR3 length is 14 residues. The CDR3 DNA reads TGTGCCAGCAGCTCTCAGGGGAGCTCCTACGAGCAGTACTTC. Residues: CASSSQGSSYEQYF.

The chain is built from TRBV30 and TRBJ2-5, with D maybe TRBD2 (5 bases). Deletions cut 2 bases from V and 6 bases from J, with 13 bases between. The germline V gene has CDR1 GTSNPN and CDR2 SVGIG (reference sequence). The CDR3 has 13 residues. CDR3 protein: CAWSSGGPQTQYF. The CDR3 nucleotides read TGTGCCTGGAGTAGTGGAGGTCCTCAGACCCAGTACTTC.

The CDR3 loop reads CAWSDGQAQYF. CDR3 nucleotides: TGTGCCTGGAGTGATGGGCAGGCCCAGTACTTC. V is TRBV30 and J is TRBJ2-5; D gene unclear. Germline V CDR1 and CDR2: GTSNPN, SVGIG (reference sequence). V was trimmed by 1 base and J by 9 bases, leaving 9 bases between them. This CDR3 is built from 11 residues.

This chain links TRBV27 with TRBJ2-3; D is undetermined. This CDR3 has 15 residues. CDR1 MNHEY and CDR2 SMNVEV come from the germline V gene (reference sequence). Trimming pared 5 bases from V and 6 bases from J, leaving 18 bases between. The CDR3 DNA reads TGTGCCAGCAGTCCCAGCCCGATGGGCTTCGATACGCAGTATTTT. This sequence encodes CASSPSPMGFDTQYF.

The sample holds one count of this clonotype. The chain has TRBV2 and TRBJ2-6; TRBD1 matches 12 bases. With V trimmed by 4 bases and J by 3 bases, 10 bases remained unmatched. The CDR3 runs 19 residues. Germline V CDR1 and CDR2: SNHLY, FYNNEI. CDR3 residues: CASSVGTGGVGGGANVLTF. The CDR3, as DNA: TGTGCCAGCAGTGTCGGGACAGGGGGCGTAGGTGGTGGGGCCAACGTCCTGACTTTC.

This chain connects TRBV12-3 or TRBV12-4 to TRBJ1-2; D unclear. The V end was cut by 7 bases, the J end by 5 bases, with 11 bases between. The CDR3 has 12 residues. CDR3 in DNA: TGTGCCAGCACCCAACCGGGTTATGGCTACACCTTC. This codes for CASTQPGYGYTF.

This chain connects TRBV6-6 to TRBJ2-1; weak D call: TRBD2 (6 bases). Germline loops: CDR1 MNHNY, CDR2 SVGAGI (reference sequence). The ends were cut back, 4 bases at V and 7 bases at J, with 14 bases in the middle. This CDR3 comprises 14 residues. For the CDR3, the DNA is TGTGCCAGCAGTTCCGGACGGAGGGGAAATGAGCAGTTCTTC. Protein: CASSSGRRGNEQFF.

V gene TRBV5-4 combines with J gene TRBJ2-1; TRBD2 agrees at 7 bases. V shed 1 base and J 5 bases; nucleotides not matched to a gene: 6. Germline assignment: CDR1 SGHNT and CDR2 YYREEE (reference sequence). The CDR3 is 15 amino acids. The CDR3 reads CASSLLWGGNNEQFF. CDR3 in DNA: TGTGCCAGCAGCTTGTTGTGGGGGGGAAACAATGAGCAGTTCTTC.

This clonotype came up a few times. V and J are TRBV5-4 and TRBJ2-1; 7 bases line up with TRBD2. The trim removed 0 bases at V and 4 bases at J, leaving 4 bases unmatched. The CDR3 runs 15 residues. Germline assignment: CDR1 SGHNT and CDR2 YYREEE (reference sequence). Here the CDR3 reads CASSLAGGGYNEQFF. The CDR3 DNA reads TGTGCCAGCAGCTTGGCCGGCGGGGGATACAATGAGCAGTTCTTC.

Here the CDR3 DNA reads TGCAGTGCTACCCGGACAGAAGAGACCCAGTACTTC. Translation gives CSATRTEETQYF. The gene calls are TRBV20-1 and TRBJ2-5, with D possibly being TRBD1 (6 bases). There are 12 residues in the CDR3. V was shortened by 4 bases and J by 3 bases, with 9 bases between the two germline ends. Per the germline V gene, CDR1 is DFQATT and CDR2 is SNEGSKA (reference sequence).

The J gene is TRBJ1-1, the V gene TRBV20-1; 9 bases align to TRBD1. The germline V gene encodes CDR1 DFQATT and CDR2 SNEGSKA (reference sequence). This CDR3 has 15 amino acids. V was pared by 1 base and J by 3 bases, with 6 bases of the junction left unmatched. CDR3 nucleotides: TGCAGTGCTAGAGTCTCGGACAGGGGAGACACTGAAGCTTTCTTT. Encoded protein: CSARVSDRGDTEAFF.

This chain joins TRBV20-1 and TRBJ2-5; D ambiguous. Germline values: CDR1 DFQATT, CDR2 SNEGSKA (reference sequence). V was clipped by 5 bases and J by 5 bases, with 15 bases between them. The CDR3 covers 13 residues. The DNA for the CDR3 is TGCAGTGCTTCGTCCACGACTGGCGAGACCCAGTACTTC. This translates into CSASSTTGETQYF.

The chain links TRBV23-1 to TRBJ2-1; 12 bases line up with TRBD1. TRBV23-1 is an open reading frame whose function is uncertain. The CDR3 totals 17 residues. Germline trimming cut 2 bases from V and 4 bases from J; bases unmatched to any gene: 6. The CDR3: CASSQIGTGGRYNEQFF. The CDR3 region has the DNA TGCGCCAGCAGTCAAATCGGGACAGGGGGCCGATACAATGAGCAGTTCTTC.

This chain links TRBV3-1 with TRBJ1-1, with 9 bases that match TRBD1. After removal of 3 bases from V and 4 bases from J, the junction contained 6 bases not matched to a gene. The CDR3 has 15 amino acids. CDR1 and CDR2 (germline): LGHDT, YNNKEL (reference sequence). CDR3 protein: CASSHKQGAGTEAFF. CDR3 sequence (DNA): TGTGCCAGCAGCCATAAACAGGGGGCGGGCACTGAAGCTTTCTTT. Complete variable domain (other parts from reference TRBV3-1 and TRBJ1-1): DTAVSQTPKYLVTQMGNDKSIKCEQNLGHDTMYWYKQDSKKFLKIMFSYNNKELIINETVPNRFSPKSPDKAHLNLHINSLELGDSAVYFCASSHKQGAGTEAFFGQGTRLTVV.

The V gene is TRBV10-3, the J gene TRBJ1-1, with D uncertain. Germline loops: CDR1 ENHRY, CDR2 SYGVKD. The CDR3 is 14 residues long. Trimming removed 5 bases from V and 0 bases from J, with 10 bases in between. CDR3 amino acids: CAISRKEVNTEAFF. The CDR3, as DNA: TGTGCCATCAGTAGGAAGGAGGTGAACACTGAAGCTTTCTTT.

The chain joins TRBV6-1 to TRBJ2-2, with no clear D. CDR1 and CDR2 (germline): MNHNS, SASEGT. V was shortened by 6 bases and J by 2 bases, with 13 bases between the two germline ends. The CDR3 is 15 amino acids. CDR3 in amino acids: CASSLALVNTGELFF. The CDR3 nucleotides are TGTGCCAGCAGCCTCGCCCTGGTCAACACCGGGGAGCTGTTTTTT.

This sequence joins TRBV3-1 and TRBJ1-2, with unresolved D. This CDR3 is built from 15 residues. Trimming pared 4 bases from V and 8 bases from J, leaving 20 bases between. Germline values: CDR1 LGHDT, CDR2 YNNKEL (reference sequence). The CDR3 nucleotides are TGTGCCAGCAGCCTAACGGAGGAGCCCCGGTGGGGCTACACCTTC. It is translated as CASSLTEEPRWGYTF.

The chain employs TRBV28 and TRBJ1-6, with D perhaps matching TRBD1 (5 bases). This CDR3 contains 15 residues. Trimming left V 3 bases short and J 7 bases short, with 13 bases between. Germline V lookup: CDR1 MDHEN, CDR2 SYDVKM. The CDR3 region has the DNA TGTGCCAGCAGTTTTTCCCGGGGGTTGAATTCACCCCTCCACTTT. As protein: CASSFSRGLNSPLHF.

The rearrangement links TRBV7-2 to TRBJ2-3; D call uncertain. This CDR3 has 12 amino acids. Per germline, CDR1 SGHTA and CDR2 FQGNSA. The germline V and J ends were trimmed by 5 bases and 0 bases, with 3 bases remaining between them. The CDR3 loop is CASSTSTDTQYF. DNA for the CDR3: TGTGCCAGCAGCACCAGCACAGATACGCAGTATTTT.

The chain joins TRBV2 to TRBJ2-7; D is undetermined. The CDR3 is 12 amino acids. Trimming shortened V by 6 bases and J by 3 bases, and 9 bases separated the two germline ends. Germline V gene data show CDR1 as SNHLY and CDR2 as FYNNEI. The CDR3 DNA follows: TGTGCCAGCAGAGAACGGAGCTACGAGCAGTACTTC. It specifies CASRERSYEQYF. The full variable domain, in which reference TRBV2 and TRBJ2-7 provide the parts outside the CDR3, is EPEVTQTPSHQVTQMGQEVILRCVPISNHLYFYWYRQILGQKVEFLVSFYNNEISEKSEIFDDQFSVERPDGSNFTLKIRSTKLEDSAMYFCASRERSYEQYFGPGTRLTVT.

This chain connects TRBV20-1 to TRBJ2-5; D ambiguous. Trimming left V 5 bases short and J 5 bases short, with 15 bases between. The CDR3 runs 13 residues. The germline V gene encodes CDR1 DFQATT and CDR2 SNEGSKA (reference sequence). CDR3 loop: CSAPLTVGETQYF. The CDR3 nucleotides read TGCAGTGCTCCTCTGACGGTCGGGGAGACCCAGTACTTC.

V and J are TRBV9 and TRBJ2-1, with D uncertain. The CDR3 totals 15 residues. Between the trimmed V and J ends, which lost 0 bases and 2 bases, there was a span of 9 bases. The germline V gene has CDR1 SGDLS and CDR2 YYNGEE. CDR3 region: CASSVGPAPYNEQFF. The CDR3 nucleotides read TGTGCCAGCAGCGTAGGGCCAGCGCCCTACAATGAGCAGTTCTTC.

The chain is built from TRBV20-1 and TRBJ2-3; TRBD2 matches at 7 bases. V lost 6 bases, J lost 2 bases, and 11 bases stayed unmatched. The CDR3 runs to 15 residues. Germline V gene lookup returns CDR1 DFQATT and CDR2 SNEGSKA (reference sequence). DNA for the CDR3: TGCAGTGCGGCACTAGCGCCTGAACACACAGATACGCAGTATTTT. Protein: CSAALAPEHTDTQYF.

This clonotype appeared once. One end of the junction varies from germline; a read error may be responsible. The chain links TRBV29-1 to TRBJ1-3; D is perhaps TRBD1 (5 bases). Germline V lookup: CDR1 SQVTM, CDR2 ANQGSEA. This CDR3 comprises 14 residues. The CDR3 reads CSVWDVTSGNTVYF. Here the CDR3 DNA reads TGCAGCGTTTGGGACGTTACCTCTGGAAACACCGTATATTTT.

The rearrangement joins TRBV5-1 to TRBJ1-6, with TRBD1 matching over 7 bases. Germline V gene sequence: CDR1 SGHRS, CDR2 YFSETQ. CDR3 size: 17 residues. Losses at the gene ends were 4 bases for V and 5 bases for J; bases not matched to a gene: 12. The CDR3 nucleotides read TGCGCCAGCAGCAGTGGATACAGGGGTAGAGATAATTCACCCCTCCACTTT. Amino acid sequence: CASSSGYRGRDNSPLHF.

The V and J genes are TRBV11-2 and TRBJ1-6, with a possible D match to TRBD1 (5 bases). Trimming pared 6 bases from V and 10 bases from J, leaving 19 bases between. Germline CDR1 and CDR2: SGHAT and FQNNGV. This CDR3 is built from 15 residues. In DNA form, the CDR3 reads TGTGCCAGCAGTATTAAGGGAGGGGATGGGTCACCCCTCCACTTT. Translating gives CASSIKGGDGSPLHF.

The chain combines TRBV27 with TRBJ2-5; D remains unclear. Germline V CDR1 and CDR2: MNHEY, SMNVEV (reference sequence). Trimming pared 7 bases from V and 5 bases from J, leaving 17 bases between. There are 14 residues in the CDR3. This CDR3 is CASKPTWARETQYF. The CDR3 nucleotides read TGTGCCAGCAAACCTACGTGGGCTCGGGAGACCCAGTACTTC.

V is TRBV5-4 and J is TRBJ1-6, with D possibly being TRBD1 (5 bases). Trimming removed 5 bases from V and 8 bases from J, with 17 bases in between. Germline-derived CDR1 and CDR2 are SGHNT and YYREEE (reference sequence). CDR3 length: 15 amino acids. CDR3 loop: CASRMDMELHSPLHF. The CDR3 DNA reads as TGTGCCAGCAGAATGGACATGGAGCTACATTCACCCCTCCACTTT.

V and J are TRBV12-3 or TRBV12-4 and TRBJ1-4; D possibly corresponds to TRBD1 (5 bases). The CDR3 runs 16 residues. The V end was cut by 1 base, the J end by 8 bases, with 17 bases between. CDR3: CASSLVGRGLQEKLFF. The CDR3 DNA is TGTGCCAGCAGTTTAGTCGGTAGGGGATTACAAGAAAAACTGTTTTTT.

V is TRBV27 and J is TRBJ1-6; the D is unclear. This CDR3 spans 15 amino acids. CDR1 and CDR2 from the germline V gene are MNHEY and SMNVEV (reference sequence). Trimming shortened V by 6 bases and J by 7 bases, and 16 bases separated the two germline ends. DNA of the CDR3: TGTGCCAGCAGCCCCGTCCCGGCGATCAATTCACCCCTCCACTTT. Translated: CASSPVPAINSPLHF.